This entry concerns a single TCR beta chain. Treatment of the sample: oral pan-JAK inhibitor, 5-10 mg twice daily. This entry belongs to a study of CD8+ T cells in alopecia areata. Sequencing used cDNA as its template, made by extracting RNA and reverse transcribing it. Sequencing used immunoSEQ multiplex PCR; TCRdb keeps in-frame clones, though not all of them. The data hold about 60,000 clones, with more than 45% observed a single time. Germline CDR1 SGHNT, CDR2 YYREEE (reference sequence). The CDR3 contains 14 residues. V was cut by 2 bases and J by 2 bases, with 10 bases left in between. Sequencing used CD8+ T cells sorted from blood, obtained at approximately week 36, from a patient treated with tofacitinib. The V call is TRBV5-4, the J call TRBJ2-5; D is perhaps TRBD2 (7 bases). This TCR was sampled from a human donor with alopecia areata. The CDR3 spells CASSFRGLQETQYF. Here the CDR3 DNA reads TGTGCCAGCAGCTTCAGGGGACTACAAGAGACCCAGTACTTC.